What follows is one TCR beta chain and its context. Its antigen is as yet unknown. This record belongs to a study of human T cells and chemical hapten exposure. Turning to the study itself: Small differences in pooled library volume mainly drove the variation in TCR yields per sample.

Study processing details: With a range of about 20,000 to 750,000, the median per sample was roughly 97,000 TCRs. TCRdb re-analysed the RACE reads in MiXCR, keeping a single row per CDR3 protein. The V and J calls reflect TCRdb's pipeline rather than the authors' work. The profile covers roughly 100,000 distinct CDR3 sequences, with 8.5% to 9% appearing a single time and around 2.8% taken by the ten largest. V lost 8 bases, J lost 7 bases, and 6 bases stayed unmatched. The CDR3 contains 13 residues. Germline CDR1 reads WSHSY; CDR2 reads SAAADI. Time point: healthy volunteer bleed at 2 weeks. Unfractionated whole blood yielded total RNA. The study, taken as a whole, reports: Sensitizing with DPC caused no change in TCRs above 1 in 1000 frequency.

This TCR came from a female donor in good health. Some clones in this sample may be carry-over from other donors' samples. This chain links TRBV10-2 with TRBJ2-2; 8 bases fit TRBD2. Input material: whole blood. The CDR3 nucleotides read TGCGCCAGCTCCAGCGGGAGAATCGGGGAGCTGTTTTTT. It specifies CASSSGRIGELFF.